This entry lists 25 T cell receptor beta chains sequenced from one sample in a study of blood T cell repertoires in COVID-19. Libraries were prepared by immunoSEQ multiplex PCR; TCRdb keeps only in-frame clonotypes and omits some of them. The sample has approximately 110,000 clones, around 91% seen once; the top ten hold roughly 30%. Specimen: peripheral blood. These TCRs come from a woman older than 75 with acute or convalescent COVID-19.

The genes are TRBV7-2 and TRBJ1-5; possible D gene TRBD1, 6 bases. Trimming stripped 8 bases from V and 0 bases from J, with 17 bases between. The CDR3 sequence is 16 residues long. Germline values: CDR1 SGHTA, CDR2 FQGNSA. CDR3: CASGVGRGYSNQPQHF. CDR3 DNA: TGTGCCAGCGGCGTCGGCAGGGGATATAGCAATCAGCCCCAGCATTTT.

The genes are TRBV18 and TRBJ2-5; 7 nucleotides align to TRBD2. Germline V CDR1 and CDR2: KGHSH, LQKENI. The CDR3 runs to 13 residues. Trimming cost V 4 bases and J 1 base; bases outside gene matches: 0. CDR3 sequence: CASSQRGQETQYF. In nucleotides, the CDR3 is TGTGCCAGCTCACAGCGGGGCCAAGAGACCCAGTACTTC.

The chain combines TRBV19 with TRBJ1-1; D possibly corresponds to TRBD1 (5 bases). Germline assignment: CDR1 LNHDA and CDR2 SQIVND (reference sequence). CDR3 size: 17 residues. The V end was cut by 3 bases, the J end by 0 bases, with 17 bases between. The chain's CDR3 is CASSIFVGGDMNTEAFF. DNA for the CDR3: TGTGCCAGTAGTATCTTCGTCGGGGGAGACATGAACACTGAAGCTTTCTTT.

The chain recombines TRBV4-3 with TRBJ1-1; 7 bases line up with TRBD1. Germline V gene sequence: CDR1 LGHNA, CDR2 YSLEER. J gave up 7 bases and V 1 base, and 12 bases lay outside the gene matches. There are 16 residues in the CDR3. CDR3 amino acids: CASSQVPTGTGDEAFF. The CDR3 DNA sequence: TGCGCCAGCAGCCAAGTACCTACCGGAACAGGGGATGAAGCTTTCTTT.

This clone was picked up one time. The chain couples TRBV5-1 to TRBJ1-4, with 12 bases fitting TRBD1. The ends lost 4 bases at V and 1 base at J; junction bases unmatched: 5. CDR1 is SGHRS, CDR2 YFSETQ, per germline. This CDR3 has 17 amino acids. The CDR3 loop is CASSGGQGAITNEKLFF. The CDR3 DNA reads TGCGCCAGCAGCGGGGGACAGGGGGCAATAACTAATGAAAAACTGTTTTTT.

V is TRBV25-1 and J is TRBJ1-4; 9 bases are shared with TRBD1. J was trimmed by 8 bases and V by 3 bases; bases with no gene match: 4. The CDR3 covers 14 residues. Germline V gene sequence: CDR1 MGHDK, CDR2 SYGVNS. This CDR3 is CASSEWTGDEKLFF. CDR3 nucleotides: TGTGCCAGCAGTGAGTGGACAGGGGACGAAAAACTGTTTTTT.

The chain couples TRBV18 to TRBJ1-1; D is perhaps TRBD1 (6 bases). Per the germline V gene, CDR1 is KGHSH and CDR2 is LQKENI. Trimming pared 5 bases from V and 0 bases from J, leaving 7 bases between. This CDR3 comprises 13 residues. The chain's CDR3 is CASSTGMNTEAFF. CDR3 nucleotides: TGTGCCAGCTCAACAGGGATGAACACTGAAGCTTTCTTT.

The CDR3 here is CAWTLGASYNSPLHF. The CDR3 DNA reads TGTGCCTGGACACTTGGGGCCTCCTATAATTCACCCCTCCACTTT. The chain employs TRBV30 and TRBJ1-6; possibly TRBD1 for D (5 bases). This CDR3 comprises 15 residues. Between the trimmed V and J ends, which lost 4 bases and 0 bases, there was a span of 10 bases. Germline-derived CDR1 and CDR2 are GTSNPN and SVGIG (reference sequence). The full variable domain, with the rest looked up from reference TRBV30 and TRBJ1-6, is SQTIHQWPATLVQPVGSPLSLECTVEGTSNPNLYWYRQAAGRGLQLLFYSVGIGQISSEVPQNLSASRPQDRQFILSSKKLLLSDSGFYLCAWTLGASYNSPLHFGNGTRLTVT.

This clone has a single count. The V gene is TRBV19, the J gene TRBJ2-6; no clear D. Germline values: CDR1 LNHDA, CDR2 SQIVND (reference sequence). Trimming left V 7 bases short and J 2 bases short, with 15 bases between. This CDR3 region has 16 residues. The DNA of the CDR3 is TGTGCCAGTACCACCCTGAGGCTCCCTGGGGCCAACGTCCTGACTTTC. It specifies CASTTLRLPGANVLTF.

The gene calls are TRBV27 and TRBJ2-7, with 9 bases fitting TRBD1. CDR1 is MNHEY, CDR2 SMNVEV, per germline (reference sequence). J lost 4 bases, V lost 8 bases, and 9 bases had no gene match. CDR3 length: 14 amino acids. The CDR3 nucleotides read TGTGCCAGCGGCCGGGACAGGGAAGGGTACGAGCAGTACTTC. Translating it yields CASGRDREGYEQYF.

CDR3 loop: CAISEFTAGELFF. The CDR3 nucleotides are TGTGCCATCAGTGAGTTTACAGCCGGGGAGCTGTTTTTT. This sequence joins TRBV10-3 and TRBJ2-2, with D uncertain. Trimming removed 1 base at V and 6 bases at J, with 6 bases between. This CDR3 spans 13 amino acids. In germline, CDR1 is ENHRY, CDR2 SYGVKD.

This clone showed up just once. CDR3 residues: CASSPTGAGKANVLTF. The CDR3 coding sequence is TGTGCCAGCAGCCCAACAGGGGCAGGGAAAGCCAACGTCCTGACTTTC. The rearrangement links TRBV28 to TRBJ2-6, with 7 bases lining up with TRBD1. The V gene end was trimmed by 6 bases and the J gene end by 7 bases; junction bases not matched to a gene: 12. Germline loops: CDR1 MDHEN, CDR2 SYDVKM. There are 16 residues in the CDR3.

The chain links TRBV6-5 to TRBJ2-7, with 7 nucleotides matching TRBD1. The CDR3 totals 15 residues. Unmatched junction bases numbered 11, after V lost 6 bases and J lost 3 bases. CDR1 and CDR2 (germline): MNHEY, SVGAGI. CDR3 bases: TGTGCCAGCAGGGGACGGCCGGGACAGTACTACGAGCAGTACTTC. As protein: CASRGRPGQYYEQYF.

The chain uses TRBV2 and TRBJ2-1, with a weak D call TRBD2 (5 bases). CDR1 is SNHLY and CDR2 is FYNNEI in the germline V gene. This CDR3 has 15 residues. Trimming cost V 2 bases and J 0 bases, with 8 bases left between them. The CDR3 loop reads CASSETGSSYNEQFF. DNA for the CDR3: TGTGCCAGCAGTGAAACGGGGAGCTCCTACAATGAGCAGTTCTTC. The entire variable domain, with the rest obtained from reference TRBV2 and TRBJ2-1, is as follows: EPEVTQTPSHQVTQMGQEVILRCVPISNHLYFYWYRQILGQKVEFLVSFYNNEISEKSEIFDDQFSVERPDGSNFTLKIRSTKLEDSAMYFCASSETGSSYNEQFFGPGTRLTVL.

The CDR3 reads CASIGVGEQNTEAFF. DNA of the CDR3: TGTGCCAGTATTGGGGTCGGGGAACAGAACACTGAAGCTTTCTTT. The rearrangement joins TRBV19 to TRBJ1-1; D remains ambiguous. CDR1 LNHDA and CDR2 SQIVND come from the germline V gene (reference sequence). V lost 7 bases and J 1 base, leaving 16 bases between the germline ends. The CDR3 runs to 15 residues.

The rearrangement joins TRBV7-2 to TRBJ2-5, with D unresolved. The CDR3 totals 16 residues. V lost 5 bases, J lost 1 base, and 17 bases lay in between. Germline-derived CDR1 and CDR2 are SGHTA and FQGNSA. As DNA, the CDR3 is TGTGCCAGCAGCACTAACACTCTAACGTCCCAAGAGACCCAGTACTTC. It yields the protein CASSTNTLTSQETQYF. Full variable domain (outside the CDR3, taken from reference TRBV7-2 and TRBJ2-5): GAGVSQSPSNKVTEKGKDVELRCDPISGHTALYWYRQSLGQGLEFLIYFQGNSAPDKSGLPSDRFSAERTGGSVSTLTIQRTQQEDSAVYLCASSTNTLTSQETQYFGPGTRLLVL.

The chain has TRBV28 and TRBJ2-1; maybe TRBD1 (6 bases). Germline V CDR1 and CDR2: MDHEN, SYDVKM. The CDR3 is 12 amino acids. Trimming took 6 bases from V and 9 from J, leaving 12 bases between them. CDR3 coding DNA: TGTGCCAGCAGGACAGGTTCTAGTGAGCAGTTCTTC. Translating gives CASRTGSSEQFF.

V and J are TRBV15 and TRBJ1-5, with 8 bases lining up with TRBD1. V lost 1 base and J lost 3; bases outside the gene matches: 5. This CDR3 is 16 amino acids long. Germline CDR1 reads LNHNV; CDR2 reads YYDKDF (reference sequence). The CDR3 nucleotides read TGTGCCACCAGCAGAGGGCAGGGGGCGGCCAATCAGCCCCAGCATTTT. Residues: CATSRGQGAANQPQHF.

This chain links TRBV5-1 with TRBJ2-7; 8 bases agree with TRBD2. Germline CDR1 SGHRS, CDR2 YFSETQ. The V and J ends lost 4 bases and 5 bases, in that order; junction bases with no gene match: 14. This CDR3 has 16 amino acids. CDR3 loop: CASSPLIGGDGDEQYF. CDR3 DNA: TGCGCCAGCAGCCCTCTAATCGGGGGGGACGGGGACGAGCAGTACTTC. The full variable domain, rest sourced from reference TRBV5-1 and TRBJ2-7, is KAGVTQTPRYLIKTRGQQVTLSCSPISGHRSVSWYQQTPGQGLQFLFEYFSETQRNKGNFPGRFSGRQFSNSRSEMNVSTLELGDSALYLCASSPLIGGDGDEQYFGPGTRLTVT.

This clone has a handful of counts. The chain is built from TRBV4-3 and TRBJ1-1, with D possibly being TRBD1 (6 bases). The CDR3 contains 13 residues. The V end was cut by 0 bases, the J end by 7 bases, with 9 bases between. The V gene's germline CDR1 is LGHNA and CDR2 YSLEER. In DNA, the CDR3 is TGCGCCAGCAGCCAAGAAGGGGGTAATGAAGCTTTCTTT. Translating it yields CASSQEGGNEAFF.

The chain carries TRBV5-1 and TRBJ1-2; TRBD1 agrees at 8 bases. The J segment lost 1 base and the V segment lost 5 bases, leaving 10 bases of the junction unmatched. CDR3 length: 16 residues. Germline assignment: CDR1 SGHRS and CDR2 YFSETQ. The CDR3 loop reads CASSYSGGTNNYGYTF. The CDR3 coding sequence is TGCGCCAGCAGTTACTCAGGGGGCACTAATAACTATGGCTACACCTTC. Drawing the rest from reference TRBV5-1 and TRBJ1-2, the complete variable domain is KAGVTQTPRYLIKTRGQQVTLSCSPISGHRSVSWYQQTPGQGLQFLFEYFSETQRNKGNFPGRFSGRQFSNSRSEMNVSTLELGDSALYLCASSYSGGTNNYGYTFGSGTRLTVV.

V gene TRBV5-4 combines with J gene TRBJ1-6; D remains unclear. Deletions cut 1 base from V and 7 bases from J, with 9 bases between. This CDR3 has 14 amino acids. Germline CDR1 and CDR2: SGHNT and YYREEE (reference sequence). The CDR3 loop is CASSLREANSPLHF. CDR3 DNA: TGTGCCAGCAGCTTGCGCGAGGCAAATTCACCCCTCCACTTT. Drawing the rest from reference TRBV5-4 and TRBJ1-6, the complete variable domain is ETGVTQSPTHLIKTRGQQVTLRCSSQSGHNTVSWYQQALGQGPQFIFQYYREEENGRGNFPPRFSGLQFPNYSSELNVNALELDDSALYLCASSLREANSPLHFGNGTRLTVT.

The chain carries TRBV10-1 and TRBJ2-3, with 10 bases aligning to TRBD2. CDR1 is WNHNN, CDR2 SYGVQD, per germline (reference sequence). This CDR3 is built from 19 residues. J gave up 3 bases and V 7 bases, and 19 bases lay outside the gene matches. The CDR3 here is CASTIPWIAGGLQTDTQYF. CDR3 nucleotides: TGCGCCAGCACCATCCCTTGGATAGCGGGGGGCCTACAGACAGATACGCAGTATTTT.

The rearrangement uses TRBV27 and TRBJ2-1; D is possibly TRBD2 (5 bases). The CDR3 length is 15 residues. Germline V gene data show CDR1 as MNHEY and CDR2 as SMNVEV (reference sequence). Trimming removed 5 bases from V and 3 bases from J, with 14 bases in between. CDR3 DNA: TGTGCCAGCAGTCCCGGGCGGGTTTTCTACAATGAGCAGTTCTTC. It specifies CASSPGRVFYNEQFF.

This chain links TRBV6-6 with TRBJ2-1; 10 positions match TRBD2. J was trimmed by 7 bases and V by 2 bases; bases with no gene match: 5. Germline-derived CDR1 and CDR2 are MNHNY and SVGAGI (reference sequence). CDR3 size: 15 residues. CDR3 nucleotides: TGTGCCAGCAGTTACGAGCGGGGGGGTGGGAATGAGCAGTTCTTC. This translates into CASSYERGGGNEQFF.